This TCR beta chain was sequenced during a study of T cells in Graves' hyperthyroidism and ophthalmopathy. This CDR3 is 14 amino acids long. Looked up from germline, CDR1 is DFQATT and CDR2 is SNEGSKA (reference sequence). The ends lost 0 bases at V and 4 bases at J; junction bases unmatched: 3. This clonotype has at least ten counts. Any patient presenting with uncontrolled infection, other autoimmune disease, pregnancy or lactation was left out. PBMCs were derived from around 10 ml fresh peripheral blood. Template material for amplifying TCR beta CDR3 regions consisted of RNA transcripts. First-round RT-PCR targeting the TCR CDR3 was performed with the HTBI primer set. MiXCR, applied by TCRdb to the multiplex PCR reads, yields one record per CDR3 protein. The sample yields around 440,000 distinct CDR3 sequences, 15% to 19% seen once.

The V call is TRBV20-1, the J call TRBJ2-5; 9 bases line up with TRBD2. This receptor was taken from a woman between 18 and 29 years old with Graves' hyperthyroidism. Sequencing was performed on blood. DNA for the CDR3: TGCAGTGCTAGAGATATAGCGGGAGTAGAGACCCAGTACTTC. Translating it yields CSARDIAGVETQYF.